This T cell receptor beta chain was observed in a study of blood T cell repertoires in COVID-19. In the original processing: Scientists estimated how many nucleated cells there were by amplifying reference gene primers. Measured with immunoSEQ multiplex PCR; TCRdb has only the in-frame clones, and not every one. V and J calls and clone size are as listed in that table; D and trimming were resolved from the DNA. The sample lists more than 70,000 clones; 82% were seen once. This CDR3 comprises 11 residues. CDR1 and CDR2 from the germline V gene are SNHLY and FYNNEI. The germline V and J ends were trimmed by 11 bases and 8 bases, with 13 bases remaining between them.

Source material: peripheral blood. The sequence was obtained from a human donor in a cohort sampled during active COVID-19. This sequence joins TRBV2 and TRBJ2-1; D perhaps matches TRBD1 (6 bases). The CDR3 sequence: CAVPTGYEQFF. The CDR3 region has the DNA TGTGCCGTCCCAACAGGGTATGAGCAGTTCTTC.